Listed below are T cell receptor beta chains from one sample, sequenced in a study of regulatory T cells in long-lasting Graves disease. TCRdb reanalysed the multiplex PCR reads using MiXCR and keeps one entry per CDR3 protein. The top ten clones hold roughly 25% of a sample with fewer than 550,000 distinct CDR3 sequences, about 16% of them seen once. This same sample was also part of a study on T cells in Graves' hyperthyroidism and ophthalmopathy.

Sequencing used peripheral blood mononuclear cells (PBMCs), obtained at new diagnosis, from a patient treated with antithyroid drugs. The receptors derive from a woman aged 35 to 59 with Graves disease. The CDR3 runs from the conserved cysteine through the conserved F or W. Fields, in order: V gene, D gene, J gene, clone size, CDR3 protein, CDR3 DNA. A D gene is named only where the DNA matches it firmly. The size of a clone is reported for some rows only, either as once, few or many, or as a class for expanded clones.

>TRBV2|NA|TRBJ1-5|many
CASSGFSNQPQHF
TGTGCCAGCAGTGGGTTTAGCAATCAGCCCCAGCATTTT
>TRBV5-6|NA|TRBJ2-2|many
CASSLDRTAYTGELFF
TGTGCCAGCAGCTTGGATAGGACAGCCTACACCGGGGAGCTGTTTTTT
>TRBV28|TRBD1|TRBJ2-5|few
CASSYRTGPETQYF
TGTGCCAGCAGTTACAGGACAGGGCCAGAGACCCAGTACTTC
>TRBV30|NA|TRBJ1-1|many
CAWTRSGYTEAFF
TGTGCCTGGACCCGATCGGGCTACACTGAAGCTTTCTTT
>TRBV28|NA|TRBJ1-1|many
CATTTQVNTEAFF
TGTGCCACGACAACTCAGGTGAACACTGAAGCTTTCTTT
>TRBV6-2/TRBV6-3|NA|TRBJ2-1|many
CASSYVDYNEQFF
TGTGCCAGCAGTTACGTGGATTACAATGAGCAGTTCTTC
>TRBV7-9|TRBD2|TRBJ2-7|NA
CASSSQRGAYEQYF
TGTGCCAGCAGCTCACAGCGGGGCGCCTACGAGCAGTACTTC
>TRBV6-2/TRBV6-3|TRBD1|TRBJ1-1|few
CASSYSEGATEAFF
TGTGCCAGCAGTTACTCGGAGGGGGCCACTGAAGCTTTCTTT
>TRBV6-1|TRBD2|TRBJ2-7|NA
CASTRSGGIQYF
TGTGCCAGCACCAGGAGCGGGGGGATACAGTACTTC
>TRBV20-1|TRBD1|TRBJ2-5|many
CSARGQGALAETQYF
TGCAGTGCTAGGGGACAGGGGGCCCTGGCAGAGACCCAGTACTTC
>TRBV29-1|NA|TRBJ1-2|NA
CSPREAWGGYTF
TGCAGCCCGAGGGAGGCTTGGGGAGGCTACACCTTC
>TRBV11-2|NA|TRBJ2-5|many
CASRSSSETQYF
TGTGCCAGCAGGTCTAGTAGCGAGACCCAGTACTTC
>TRBV3-1|NA|TRBJ1-3|NA
CASSLGVQGNTIYF
TGTGCCAGCAGCTTAGGGGTCCAGGGAAACACCATATATTTT
>TRBV18|TRBD1|TRBJ1-2|few
CASSSSTGVYGYTF
TGTGCCAGCAGTTCCTCGACAGGGGTCTATGGCTACACCTTC
>TRBV14|NA|TRBJ2-7|NA
CASSDGGSSYEQYF
TGTGCCAGCAGCGACGGGGGCTCGTCCTACGAGCAGTACTTC
>TRBV28|TRBD2|TRBJ2-4|many
CASSSYSGGAKNIQYF
TGTGCCAGCAGTTCCTATAGCGGGGGGGCCAAAAACATTCAGTACTTC
>TRBV7-2|NA|TRBJ2-7|few
CASSTLAGASYEQYF
TGTGCCAGCAGTACGCTAGCCGGGGCCTCCTACGAGCAGTACTTC
>TRBV11-2|NA|TRBJ2-1|many
CASSPPGGNEQFF
TGTGCCAGCAGCCCCCCGGGTGGGAATGAGCAGTTCTTC
>TRBV19|NA|TRBJ1-6|once
CASSIRGPRAGGSSPLHF
TGTGCCAGTAGTATTCGGGGTCCGAGGGCGGGCGGAAGTTCACCCCTCCACTTT
>TRBV4-1|TRBD2|TRBJ2-5|NA
CASSQELGLAGGQETQYF
TGCGCCAGCAGCCAAGAATTGGGCCTAGCGGGGGGGCAAGAGACCCAGTACTTC
>TRBV20-1|NA|TRBJ2-1|many
CSARAGEFYNEQFF
TGCAGTGCTAGAGCGGGGGAGTTCTACAATGAGCAGTTCTTC
>TRBV20-1|NA|TRBJ2-7|many
CSARGDSYEQYF
TGCAGTGCTAGGGGGGACTCCTACGAGCAGTACTTC
>TRBV7-9|TRBD2|TRBJ2-1|few
CASSLASGVGPVVMEQFF
TGTGCCAGCAGCTTAGCTAGCGGGGTCGGCCCTGTCGTAATGGAGCAGTTCTTC
>TRBV28|NA|TRBJ2-5|many
CASSFTAQETQYF
TGTGCCAGCAGTTTTACAGCACAAGAGACCCAGTACTTC
>TRBV4-2|NA|TRBJ2-1|NA
CASSQDDGDEQFF
TGTGCCAGCAGCCAAGATGACGGGGATGAGCAGTTCTTC
>TRBV7-9|NA|TRBJ2-1|many
CASSLAGGRDEQFF
TGTGCCAGCAGCTTAGCTGGGGGGCGGGATGAGCAGTTCTTC
>TRBV11-2|TRBD1|TRBJ1-3|many
CASSATGGGNTIYF
TGTGCCAGCAGCGCTACAGGGGGCGGAAACACCATATATTTT
>TRBV18|NA|TRBJ1-2|few
CASSPYREGRKLPQGYTF
TGTGCCAGCTCACCATATAGAGAGGGGCGAAAACTCCCTCAAGGCTACACCTTC
>TRBV27|NA|TRBJ1-2|NA
CASSSTGGDTSEGYTF
TGTGCCAGCAGTTCCACCGGGGGGGACACTTCTGAGGGCTACACCTTC
>TRBV12-3/TRBV12-4|NA|TRBJ2-5|NA
CASSPGSRRETQYF
TGTGCCAGCAGTCCCGGGTCGAGGCGAGAGACCCAGTACTTC
>TRBV13|TRBD1|TRBJ1-2|NA
CASSLQETGSDTF
TGTGCCAGCAGCCTACAAGAGACAGGGTCGGACACCTTC
>TRBV3-1|TRBD2|TRBJ2-3|many
CASSQAGGSTDTQYF
TGTGCCAGCAGCCAAGCGGGGGGTTCCACAGATACGCAGTATTTT
>TRBV7-8|TRBD2|TRBJ2-5|many
CASSFVRLAGGPQETQYF
TGTGCCAGCAGCTTTGTGAGACTAGCGGGGGGGCCCCAAGAGACCCAGTACTTC
>TRBV5-6|NA|TRBJ1-2|NA
CASSLGRVGYGYTF
TGTGCCAGCAGCTTGGGTAGGGTTGGCTATGGCTACACCTTC
>TRBV2|NA|TRBJ2-5|many
CASSPRTAHQETQYF
TGTGCCAGCAGTCCCAGGACAGCACACCAAGAGACCCAGTACTTC
>TRBV19|NA|TRBJ2-2|few
CASSQRGELFF
TGTGCCAGTAGCCAAAGAGGGGAGCTGTTTTTT
>TRBV18|TRBD1|TRBJ1-4|many
CASSSPRDRINEKLFF
TGTGCCAGCTCATCACCCCGGGACAGGATTAATGAAAAACTGTTTTTT
>TRBV27|TRBD1|TRBJ2-1|many
CASSLQGYNEQFF
TGTGCCAGCAGCCTACAGGGGTACAATGAGCAGTTCTTC
>TRBV19|TRBD1|TRBJ2-1|NA
CASTPDRAFSNEQFF
TGTGCCAGTACCCCGGACAGGGCTTTTTCCAATGAGCAGTTCTTC
>TRBV5-1|NA|TRBJ2-2|NA
CASSLEVETNTGELFF
TGCGCCAGCAGCTTGGAAGTTGAGACGAACACCGGGGAGCTGTTTTTT
>TRBV11-3|TRBD1|TRBJ2-6|NA
CASSLNWGQGASGANVLTF
TGTGCCAGCAGCTTAAATTGGGGACAGGGGGCTTCTGGGGCCAACGTCCTGACTTTC
>TRBV28|NA|TRBJ2-7|few
CASGRASPRYEQYF
TGTGCCAGCGGAAGGGCATCACCACGCTACGAGCAGTACTTC
>TRBV19|NA|TRBJ1-2|few
CASSNPGNYGYTF
TGTGCCAGTAGTAACCCAGGGAATTATGGCTACACCTTC
>TRBV24-1|TRBD2|TRBJ2-1|NA
CATSDFASGGEQFF
TGTGCCACCAGTGATTTCGCTAGCGGGGGTGAGCAGTTCTTC
>TRBV24-1|TRBD1|TRBJ1-5|few
CATSDGRTGRGNQPQHF
TGTGCCACCAGTGATGGTCGGACAGGGCGAGGCAATCAGCCCCAGCATTTT
>TRBV5-1|TRBD1|TRBJ1-1|many
CASSLAGQGASAFF
TGCGCCAGCAGCTTGGCCGGACAGGGGGCTTCAGCTTTCTTT
>TRBV5-1|TRBD1|TRBJ1-1|many
CASRFQGANTEAFF
TGCGCCAGCAGATTCCAGGGGGCGAACACTGAAGCTTTCTTT
>TRBV7-9|TRBD1|TRBJ1-4|few
CASSSWDRGDNEKLFF
TGTGCCAGCAGCTCGTGGGACAGGGGGGACAATGAAAAACTGTTTTTT
>TRBV30|NA|TRBJ2-2|many
CAWTGDYLNTGELFF
TGTGCCTGGACAGGGGACTATCTTAACACCGGGGAGCTGTTTTTT
>TRBV11-2|NA|TRBJ1-2|many
CASNKGQVLTDYTF
TGTGCCAGCAACAAAGGGCAGGTCTTGACGGACTACACCTTC
>TRBV6-2/TRBV6-3|NA|TRBJ2-1|many
CASADSIVYNEQFF
TGTGCCAGCGCAGACAGTATTGTCTACAATGAGCAGTTCTTC
>TRBV3-1|NA|TRBJ1-2|many
CASSQDEAVYGYTF
TGTGCCAGCAGCCAAGATGAGGCAGTCTATGGCTACACCTTC
>TRBV15|NA|TRBJ2-7|many
CATSRDVDGSYEQYF
TGTGCCACCAGCAGGGACGTAGACGGTTCCTACGAGCAGTACTTC
>TRBV2|NA|TRBJ1-1|many
CASSDPPDRTIRNTEAFF
TGTGCCAGCAGTGATCCGCCGGACAGAACCATAAGGAACACTGAAGCTTTCTTT
>TRBV19|TRBD2|TRBJ2-7|NA
CASSMVSGGYEQYF
TGTGCCAGTAGTATGGTTAGCGGGGGCTACGAGCAGTACTTC
>TRBV2|NA|TRBJ2-7|many
CASGVGYEQYF
TGTGCCAGCGGCGTCGGGTACGAGCAGTACTTC
>TRBV25-1|NA|TRBJ1-5|few
CASSAGTPNQPQHF
TGTGCCAGCAGTGCGGGGACACCGAATCAGCCCCAGCATTTT
>TRBV5-1|NA|TRBJ2-5|many
CASSLGLAGETQYF
TGTGCCAGCAGTTTAGGTCTAGCTGGTGAGACCCAGTACTTC
>TRBV5-1|TRBD1|TRBJ1-4|few
CASSWWTGKEKLFF
TGCGCCAGCAGCTGGTGGACAGGGAAAGAAAAACTGTTTTTT
>TRBV6-1|NA|TRBJ2-7|few
CASSDEGYYYEQYF
TGTGCCAGCAGTGACGAGGGTTACTACTACGAGCAGTACTTC